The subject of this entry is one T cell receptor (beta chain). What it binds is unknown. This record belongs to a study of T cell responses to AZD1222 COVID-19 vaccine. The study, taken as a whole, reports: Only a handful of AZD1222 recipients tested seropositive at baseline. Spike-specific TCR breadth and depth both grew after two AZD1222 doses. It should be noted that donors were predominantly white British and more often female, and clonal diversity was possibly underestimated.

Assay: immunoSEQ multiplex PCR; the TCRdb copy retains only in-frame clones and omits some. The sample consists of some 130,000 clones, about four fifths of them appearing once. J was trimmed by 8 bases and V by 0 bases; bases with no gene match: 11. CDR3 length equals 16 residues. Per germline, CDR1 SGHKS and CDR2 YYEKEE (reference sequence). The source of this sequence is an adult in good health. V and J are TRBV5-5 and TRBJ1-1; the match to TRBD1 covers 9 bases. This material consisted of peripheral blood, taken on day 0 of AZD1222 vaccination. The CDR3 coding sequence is TGTGCCAGCAGCTTGGCTCTTACAGGGGGCCATTTAGAAGCTTTCTTT. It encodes CASSLALTGGHLEAFF.